This T cell receptor (beta chain) emerged from a study of lymphopenia after photon versus proton radiotherapy. General observations from the study: Post-nadir TCR diversity decline inversely tracked overall survival among those who died. Better survival with proton therapy was suggested as possible, not demonstrated. Proton therapy kept repertoires fairly stable, unlike photons, which gained effector/memory cells.

CDR1 and CDR2 from the germline V gene are LNHNV and YYDKDF (reference sequence). Between the trimmed V and J ends, which lost 0 bases and 0 bases, there was a span of 11 bases. The CDR3 is made up of 16 amino acids. Remarks on this clone: Antigen unknown.

Only in-frame clones appear in the TCRdb table, and some are missing; sequencing was by immunoSEQ multiplex PCR. This sample yields approximately 65,000 clones, of which roughly 87% are seen a single time; 9.5% to 15% belongs to the top ten. Here the sequenced sample was peripheral blood, taken from a patient treated with proton-based radiotherapy. This TCR came from a man of 80 years or more with esophageal cancer. The rearrangement links TRBV15 to TRBJ1-2; no firm D call. CDR3 sequence: CATSRDKTASNYGYTF. The CDR3 DNA reads TGTGCCACCAGCAGAGATAAGACGGCCTCTAACTATGGCTACACCTTC.